What follows are 2 T cell receptor beta chains derived from one specimen sequenced in a study of CD8 T cells in ankylosing spondylitis. Each CDR3 protein gets one entry after TCRdb re-called the 5' RACE reads with MiXCR. The table shows roughly 120,000 distinct CDR3 sequences, with about 13% occurring only once. The sequencing sample was made of blood, either unsorted or a sorted T cell fraction (not recorded which). The receptors shown here come from a female donor with ankylosing spondylitis or in good health (not recorded which).

This clonotype has a count of ten or more. This CDR3 reads CASSYSAGELFF. The CDR3 coding sequence is TGTGCCAGCAGCTACAGTGCCGGGGAGCTGTTTTTT. The V gene is TRBV7-9, the J gene TRBJ2-2; D not resolved. CDR3 length: 12 amino acids. V lost 4 bases and J 6 bases, leaving 6 bases between the germline ends. Germline V gene lookup returns CDR1 SEHNR and CDR2 FQNEAQ (reference sequence).

The chain joins TRBV19 to TRBJ2-5, with D possibly TRBD2 on 5 matching bases. V was clipped by 6 bases and J by 5 bases, with 10 bases between them. Germline-derived CDR1 and CDR2 are LNHDA and SQIVND (reference sequence). The CDR3 loop spans 12 amino acids. The CDR3 bases are TGTGCCAGTAGCCAAACGGGGGAGACCCAGTACTTC. It translates to CASSQTGETQYF.